This is a list of T cell receptor beta chains from one sample in a study of blood T cell repertoires in COVID-19. Only in-frame clones appear in the TCRdb table, and some are missing; sequencing was by immunoSEQ multiplex PCR. The sample lists nearly 250,000 clones, roughly 82% occurring once. Sequenced: PBMCs or T cells enriched from blood (not recorded which). These TCRs come from a woman aged 45 to 65 who had recovered from COVID-19. The CDR3 runs from the conserved cysteine through the conserved F or W. Fields, in order: V gene, J gene, clone size, D gene, CDR3 protein, CDR3 DNA. The D gene is left open where the match is weak. Expanded clones get a size class; other rows say once, few or many, or leave the size out.

V gene: TRBV19; J gene: TRBJ2-3; clone size: .; D gene: TRBD1; CDR3 protein: CASRSRDRGLSDTQYF; CDR3 DNA: TGTGCCAGTAGGAGCCGGGACAGGGGGCTTTCAGATACGCAGTATTTT
V gene: TRBV6-5; J gene: TRBJ1-2; clone size: .; D gene: TRBD1; CDR3 protein: CASREGQDDYGYTF; CDR3 DNA: TGTGCCAGCAGGGAGGGACAGGATGACTATGGCTACACCTTC
V gene: TRBV4-3; J gene: TRBJ1-1; clone size: .; D gene: .; CDR3 protein: CASSQGLFGNTEAFF; CDR3 DNA: TGCGCCAGCAGCCAAGGACTTTTCGGGAACACTGAAGCTTTCTTT
V gene: TRBV19; J gene: TRBJ2-1; clone size: few; D gene: TRBD2; CDR3 protein: CASSKTSGKINEQFF; CDR3 DNA: TGTGCCAGTAGTAAGACTAGCGGGAAAATCAATGAGCAGTTCTTC
V gene: TRBV20-1; J gene: TRBJ2-7; clone size: .; D gene: TRBD1; CDR3 protein: CSASYRDRVNEQYF; CDR3 DNA: TGCAGTGCTAGTTATAGGGACAGGGTCAACGAGCAGTACTTC
V gene: TRBV5-8; J gene: TRBJ2-3; clone size: .; D gene: TRBD2; CDR3 protein: CASSTGTSGAKDRADTQYF; CDR3 DNA: TGTGCCAGCAGCACCGGGACTAGCGGGGCCAAAGATCGGGCAGATACGCAGTATTTT
V gene: TRBV5-4; J gene: TRBJ2-4; clone size: .; D gene: TRBD1; CDR3 protein: CASSSRQGIAKNIQYF; CDR3 DNA: TGTGCCAGCAGCTCCCGACAGGGGATAGCCAAAAACATTCAGTACTTC
V gene: TRBV21-1; J gene: TRBJ1-1; clone size: .; D gene: .; CDR3 protein: CASSSGQGARGTEAFF; CDR3 DNA: TGTGCCAGCAGCAGCGGACAGGGGGCTAGGGGGACTGAAGCTTTCTTT
V gene: TRBV4-2; J gene: TRBJ2-3; clone size: .; D gene: TRBD2; CDR3 protein: CASSQVAGGPSTDTQYF; CDR3 DNA: TGTGCCAGCAGCCAAGTGGCGGGAGGGCCTTCCACAGATACGCAGTATTTT
V gene: TRBV2; J gene: TRBJ1-6; clone size: .; D gene: .; CDR3 protein: CASSERQGNSPLHF; CDR3 DNA: TGTGCCAGCAGTGAACGGCAGGGAAATTCACCCCTCCACTTT
V gene: TRBV7-7; J gene: TRBJ2-5; clone size: .; D gene: .; CDR3 protein: CASSPGHQGGRQETQYF; CDR3 DNA: TGTGCTAGCAGCCCGGGACATCAGGGTGGACGTCAAGAGACCCAGTACTTC
V gene: TRBV7-8; J gene: TRBJ2-5; clone size: .; D gene: TRBD2; CDR3 protein: CASSPSGAQYF; CDR3 DNA: TGTGCCAGCAGCCCCAGCGGGGCCCAGTACTTC
V gene: TRBV11-3; J gene: TRBJ2-1; clone size: .; D gene: .; CDR3 protein: CASSNTPSSYNEQFF; CDR3 DNA: TGTGCCAGCAGCAACACTCCTAGCTCCTACAATGAGCAGTTCTTC
V gene: TRBV5-1; J gene: TRBJ1-2; clone size: .; D gene: .; CDR3 protein: CASSSAGRTYGYTF; CDR3 DNA: TGCGCCAGCAGCTCCGCGGGGCGGACCTATGGCTACACCTTC
V gene: TRBV10-2; J gene: TRBJ2-7; clone size: once; D gene: .; CDR3 protein: CASSGAEQYF; CDR3 DNA: TGCGCCAGCAGTGGGGCCGAGCAGTACTTC
V gene: TRBV27; J gene: TRBJ1-1; clone size: .; D gene: .; CDR3 protein: CASSLGGVTEAFF; CDR3 DNA: TGTGCCAGCAGTTTAGGGGGGGTCACTGAAGCTTTCTTT